What follows describes a single T cell receptor (beta chain). Its matching antigen is unknown. Germline V CDR1 and CDR2: SGDLS, YYNGEE. CDR3 length equals 17 residues. The junction had 15 bases not matched to a gene; V was cut back by 3 bases and J by 3 bases. This entry comes from a study of T cells in Graves' hyperthyroidism and ophthalmopathy. Study results and limitations: A median approximately 6.8 months before onset, the model predicted ophthalmopathy. Most clonotypes that expanded in the thyroid above 0.001 also showed up in blood. A model of 13 V-J pairs discriminated ophthalmopathy from stable hyperthyroidism.

Amplified TCR beta CDR3 regions came from RNA transcripts. Researchers ran a first-round RT-PCR on the TCR CDR3 using the HTBI primer set. TCRdb itself ran the multiplex PCR reads through MiXCR, one entry per CDR3 protein. Among hundreds of thousands of distinct CDR3 sequences, about 45% were seen once, and the ten largest hold about 7.7%. The specimen was peripheral blood or thyroid tissue (not recorded which). The TCR originated in an adult man with Graves' disease, either hyperthyroidism or ophthalmopathy (not recorded which). The J gene is TRBJ2-7, the V gene TRBV9, with 7 bases aligning to TRBD2. CDR3 loop: CASSAPLEGGEDYEQYF. CDR3 DNA: TGTGCCAGCAGCGCCCCTTTGGAGGGAGGGGAAGACTACGAGCAGTACTTC.